Sequencing of this T cell receptor beta chain was carried out in a study of a mutant IDH1 vaccine in newly diagnosed glioma. Study results and limitations: With respect to changes in top peripheral T cell clonotypes, pseudoprogression seemed unrelated.

Points on this clone: Antigen specificity is unknown.

Trimming removed 3 bases from V and 3 bases from J, with 11 bases in between. This CDR3 spans 14 amino acids. Germline-derived CDR1 and CDR2 are ENHRY and SYGVKD. Noted time point: week 23, last vaccination. Every vaccine dose comprised 300 ug of mutant IDH1 20-mer peptide plus topical imiquimod. Sequencing was performed with immunoSEQ multiplex PCR; in TCRdb, only in-frame clones are kept and a portion is missing. In the table there are roughly 74,000 clones, about 82% of which are singletons. The sample here was PBMCs, taken from a glioma patient whose treatment included an IDH1 peptide vaccine. The chain uses TRBV10-3 and TRBJ1-1; D is unresolved. The sequence was obtained from a man aged 25 to 45 with glioma. Some clones in this sample may be carry-over from other donors' samples. CDR3 bases: TGTGCCATCAGTGACCCGAACAGACACACTGAAGCTTTCTTT. As protein: CAISDPNRHTEAFF.